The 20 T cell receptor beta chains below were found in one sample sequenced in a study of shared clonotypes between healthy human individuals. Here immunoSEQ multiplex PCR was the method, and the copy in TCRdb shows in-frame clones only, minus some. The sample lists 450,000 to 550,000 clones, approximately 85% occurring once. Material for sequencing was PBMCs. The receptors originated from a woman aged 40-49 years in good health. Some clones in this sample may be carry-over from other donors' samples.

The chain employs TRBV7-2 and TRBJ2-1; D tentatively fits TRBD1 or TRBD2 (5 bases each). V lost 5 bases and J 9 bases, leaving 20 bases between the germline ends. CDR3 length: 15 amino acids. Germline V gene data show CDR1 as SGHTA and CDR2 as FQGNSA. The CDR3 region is CASSPGWGSGGEQFF. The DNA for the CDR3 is TGTGCCAGCAGCCCCGGTTGGGGGAGTGGAGGTGAGCAGTTCTTC.

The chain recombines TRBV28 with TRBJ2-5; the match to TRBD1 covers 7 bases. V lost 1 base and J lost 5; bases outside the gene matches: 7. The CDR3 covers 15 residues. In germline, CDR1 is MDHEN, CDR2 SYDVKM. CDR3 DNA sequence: TGTGCCAGCAGTTTATCGACAGGGCGGGTGGAGACCCAGTACTTC. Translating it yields CASSLSTGRVETQYF.

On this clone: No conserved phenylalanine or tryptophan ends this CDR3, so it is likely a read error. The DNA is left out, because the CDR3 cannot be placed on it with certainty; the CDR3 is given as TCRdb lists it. The CDR3 is CASSYELSGPRHI. This rearrangement joins TRBV6-6 to TRBJ1-1. The CDR3 length is 13 residues, termini included. Looked up from germline, CDR1 is MNHNY and CDR2 is SVGAGI (reference sequence).

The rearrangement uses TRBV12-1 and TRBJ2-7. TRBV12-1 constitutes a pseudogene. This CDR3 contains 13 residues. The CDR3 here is CASKVLLTYEQYF. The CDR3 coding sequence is TGTGCCAGCAAGGTACTCCTAACCTACGAGCAGTACTTC.

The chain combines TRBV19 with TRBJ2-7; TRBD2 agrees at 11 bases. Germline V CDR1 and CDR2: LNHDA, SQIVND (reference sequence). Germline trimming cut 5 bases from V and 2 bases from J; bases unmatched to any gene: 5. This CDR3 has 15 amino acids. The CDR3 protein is CASSWVTSGTYEQYF. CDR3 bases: TGTGCCAGTAGTTGGGTGACTAGCGGGACCTACGAGCAGTACTTC.

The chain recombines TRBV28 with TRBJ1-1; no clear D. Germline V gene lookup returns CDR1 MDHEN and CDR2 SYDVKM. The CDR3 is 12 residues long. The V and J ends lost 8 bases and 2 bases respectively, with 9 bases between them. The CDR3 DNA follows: TGTGCCAGCCACCCCCCTAACACTGAAGCTTTCTTT. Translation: CASHPPNTEAFF.

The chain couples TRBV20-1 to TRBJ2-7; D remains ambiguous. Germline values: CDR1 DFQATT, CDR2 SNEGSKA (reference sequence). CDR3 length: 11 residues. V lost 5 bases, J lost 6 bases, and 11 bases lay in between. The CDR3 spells CSASPWGEQYF. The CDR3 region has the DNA TGCAGTGCTTCCCCCTGGGGCGAGCAGTACTTC.

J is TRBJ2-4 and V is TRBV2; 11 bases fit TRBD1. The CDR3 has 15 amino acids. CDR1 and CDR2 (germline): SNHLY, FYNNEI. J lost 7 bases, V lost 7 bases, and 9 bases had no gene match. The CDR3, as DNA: TGTGCCAGCATTGGGGGACAGGGGGTGAGGAACATTCAGTACTTC. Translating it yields CASIGGQGVRNIQYF.

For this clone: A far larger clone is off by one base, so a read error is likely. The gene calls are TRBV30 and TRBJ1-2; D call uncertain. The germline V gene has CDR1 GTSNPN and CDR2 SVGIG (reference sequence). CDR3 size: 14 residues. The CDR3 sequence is CAWSVGPSFYGYAF. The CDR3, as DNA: TGTGCCTGGAGTGTCGGGCCTTCCTTCTATGGCTACGCCTTC.

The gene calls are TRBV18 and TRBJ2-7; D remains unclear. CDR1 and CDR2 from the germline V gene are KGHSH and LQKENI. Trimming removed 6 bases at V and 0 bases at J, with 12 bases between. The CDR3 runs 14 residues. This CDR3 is CASSSGASSYEQYF. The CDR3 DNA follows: TGTGCCAGCTCCTCCGGTGCTAGCTCCTACGAGCAGTACTTC.

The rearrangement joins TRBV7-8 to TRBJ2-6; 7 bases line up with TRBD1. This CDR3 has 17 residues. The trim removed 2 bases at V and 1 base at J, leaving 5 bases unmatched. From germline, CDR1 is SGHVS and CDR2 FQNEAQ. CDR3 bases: TGTGCCAGCAGCTTAAGGGGGCGAGGGTCTGGGGCCAACGTCCTGACTTTC. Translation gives CASSLRGRGSGANVLTF.

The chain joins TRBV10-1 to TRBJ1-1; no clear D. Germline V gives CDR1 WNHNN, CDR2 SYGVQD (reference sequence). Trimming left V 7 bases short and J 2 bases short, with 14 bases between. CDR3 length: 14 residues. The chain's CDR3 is CASTRKPLNTEAFF. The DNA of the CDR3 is TGCGCCAGCACTCGGAAGCCTCTAAACACTGAAGCTTTCTTT.

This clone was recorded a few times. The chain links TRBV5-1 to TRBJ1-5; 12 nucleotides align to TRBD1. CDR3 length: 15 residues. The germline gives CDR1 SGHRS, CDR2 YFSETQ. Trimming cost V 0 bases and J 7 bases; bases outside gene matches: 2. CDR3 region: CASSLEGTGGQPQHF. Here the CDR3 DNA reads TGCGCCAGCAGCTTGGAGGGGACAGGGGGCCAGCCCCAGCATTTT.

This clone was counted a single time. In DNA form, the CDR3 reads TGTGCCAGCAGCTGGACAGTGAATGAGCAGTTCTTC. Its translation is CASSWTVNEQFF. The chain couples TRBV2 to TRBJ2-1; D possibly corresponds to TRBD1 (6 bases). Trimming left V 6 bases short and J 7 bases short, with 10 bases between. Germline values: CDR1 SNHLY, CDR2 FYNNEI. The CDR3 length is 12 residues.

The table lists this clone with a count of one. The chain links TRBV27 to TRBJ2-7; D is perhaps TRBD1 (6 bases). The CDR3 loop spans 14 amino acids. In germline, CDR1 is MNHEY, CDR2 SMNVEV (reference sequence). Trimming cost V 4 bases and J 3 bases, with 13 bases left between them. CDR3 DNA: TGTGCCAGCAGTTCCCAGGGACACATCTACGAGCAGTACTTC. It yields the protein CASSSQGHIYEQYF.

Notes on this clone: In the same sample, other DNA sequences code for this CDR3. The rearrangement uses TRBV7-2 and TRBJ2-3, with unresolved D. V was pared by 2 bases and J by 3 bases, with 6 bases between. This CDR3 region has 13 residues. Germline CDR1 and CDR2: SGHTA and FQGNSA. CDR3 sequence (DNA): TGTGCCAGCAGCTTACTTGGGACAGATACGCAGTATTTT. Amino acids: CASSLLGTDTQYF.

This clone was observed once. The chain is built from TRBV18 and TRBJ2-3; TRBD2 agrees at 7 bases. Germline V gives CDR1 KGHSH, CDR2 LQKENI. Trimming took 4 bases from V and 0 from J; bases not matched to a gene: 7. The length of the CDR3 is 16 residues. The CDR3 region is CASSLGSGASTDTQYF. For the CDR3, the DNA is TGTGCCAGCTCACTGGGGAGCGGGGCTAGCACAGATACGCAGTATTTT.

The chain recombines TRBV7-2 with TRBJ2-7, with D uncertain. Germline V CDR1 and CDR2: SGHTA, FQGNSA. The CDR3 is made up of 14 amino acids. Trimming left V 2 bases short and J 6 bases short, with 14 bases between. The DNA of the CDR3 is TGTGCCAGCAGCTTATCCGGGCCCCTAGGCGAGCAGTACTTC. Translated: CASSLSGPLGEQYF.

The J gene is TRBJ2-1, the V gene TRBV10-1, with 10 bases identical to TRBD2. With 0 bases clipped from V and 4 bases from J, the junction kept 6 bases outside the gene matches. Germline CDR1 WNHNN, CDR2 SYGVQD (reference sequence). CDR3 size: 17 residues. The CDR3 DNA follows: TGCGCCAGCAGTGAGTCGACCGGACTAGCGGTTTACAATGAGCAGTTCTTC. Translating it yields CASSESTGLAVYNEQFF.

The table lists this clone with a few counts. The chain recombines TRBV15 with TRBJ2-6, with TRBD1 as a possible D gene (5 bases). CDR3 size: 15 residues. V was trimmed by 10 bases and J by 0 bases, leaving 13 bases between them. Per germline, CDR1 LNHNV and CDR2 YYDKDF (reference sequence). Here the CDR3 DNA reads TGTGCCATCGCGACAGCTACCTCTGGGGCCAACGTCCTGACTTTC. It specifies CAIATATSGANVLTF.